The entry below describes one T cell receptor beta chain. The specificity of this receptor is unknown. No qualities accompany the bases; no much larger clone lies one base away. CDR3 length: 16 amino acids, cysteine to phenylalanine. CDR3 DNA only is kept here, 48 bases in frame from base 1. V is clipped by 0 bases and J by 3 bases, and the sequence between their germline boundaries is 15 bases long. The germline V gene encodes CDR1 LNHNV and CDR2 YYDKDF (reference sequence). This specimen belongs to a study of T cell changes during pregnancy in multiple sclerosis (dated by TCRdb to about 2019). For context, the study as a whole: The study looked at changes in the T cell repertoire across pregnancy in women with multiple sclerosis.

The receptor library was made with the immunoSEQ multiplex PCR assay. As stored in TCRdb, this immuneACCESS dataset retains in-frame rearrangements with V and J assigned. A fraction of the clones does not appear; measured against another copy, unresolved V genes explain less than half of the discrepancy, and the remainder lacks a known reason. The sample includes approximately 44,000 clones, with less than 95% observed a single time. Of the sample, around 0.52% is held by the ten largest clones. This sequence was found in a female donor with multiple sclerosis, enrolled in a pregnancy study. The rearrangement joined TRBV15 to TRBJ2-7; matching of 5 bases hints at TRBD2 as the D gene. This material consisted of CD4+ T cells from peripheral blood mononuclear cells, taken in the third trimester of pregnancy. The DNA sequence is TGTGCCACCAGCAGAGATCGGAGCGGAAAGCTCTACGAGCAGTACTTC. Its translation is CATSRDRSGKLYEQYF.